Below are 5 T cell receptor beta chains sequenced from a single sample in a study of T cells in Graves' hyperthyroidism and ophthalmopathy. What was amplified from RNA transcripts were TCR beta CDR3 regions. The HTBI set primed first-round TCR CDR3 RT-PCR. TCRdb redid the calling of the multiplex PCR reads with MiXCR, one entry per CDR3 protein. The sample consists of under 600,000 distinct CDR3 sequences, 16% of them appearing once. Source material: blood. These receptors were taken from a woman aged 40 to 55 with Graves' ophthalmopathy.

Worth noting for this clonotype: This may arise from a read error, as a much more abundant clone is one base away. V gene TRBV7-8 combines with J gene TRBJ2-7; 8 nucleotides agree with TRBD2. Germline values: CDR1 SGHVS, CDR2 FQNEAQ. The CDR3 covers 15 residues. The CDR3 DNA sequence: TGTGCCAGCAGCTCCCTGAGCGGGGGCCTCTACGAGCAGCACTTC. Its translation is CASSSLSGGLYEQHF.

Details on this clonotype: A much larger clonotype is one base distant, so this may be a read error. This chain connects TRBV20-1 to TRBJ2-1; 9 bases are shared with TRBD1. The CDR3 totals 16 residues. Trimming cost V 1 base and J 10 bases; bases outside gene matches: 14. Germline loops: CDR1 DFQATT, CDR2 SNEGSKA (reference sequence). Here the CDR3 reads CSARGRSGTGLEEQFF. CDR3 sequence (DNA): TGCAGTGCTAGAGGCCGATCCGGGACAGGGCTGGAAGAGCAGTTCTTC.

This clonotype showed up just a few times. This chain links TRBV7-9 with TRBJ1-5, with a weak D call TRBD1 (5 bases). The CDR3 runs 16 residues. The germline V gene encodes CDR1 SEHNR and CDR2 FQNEAQ (reference sequence). Trimming cost V 8 bases and J 0 bases, with 17 bases left between them. CDR3 sequence reads: CASAGGEGYSNQPQHF. The DNA of the CDR3 is TGTGCCAGCGCGGGGGGGGAAGGGTATAGCAATCAGCCCCAGCATTTT.

The chain uses TRBV24-1 and TRBJ2-1, with D perhaps TRBD1 (6 bases). The CDR3 loop spans 13 amino acids. Trimming shortened V by 4 bases and J by 6 bases, and 9 bases separated the two germline ends. Germline CDR1 and CDR2: KGHDR and SFDVKD. The CDR3 sequence is CATSEDSFNEQFF. The CDR3 nucleotides read TGTGCCACCAGTGAGGACAGTTTCAATGAGCAGTTCTTC.

A few counts support this clonotype. This chain connects TRBV20-1 to TRBJ2-4, with 8 bases identical to TRBD2. The CDR3 loop spans 20 amino acids. Germline assignment: CDR1 DFQATT and CDR2 SNEGSKA (reference sequence). The J segment lost 0 bases and the V segment lost 3 bases, leaving 19 bases of the junction unmatched. The CDR3 spells CSASRTRGGAGEQAKNIQYF. In nucleotides, the CDR3 is TGCAGTGCTAGTAGGACCCGGGGGGGAGCGGGAGAGCAAGCCAAAAACATTCAGTACTTC.